This TCR beta chain was captured in a study of cytomegalovirus exposure and HLA in healthy donors (dated by TCRdb to the late 2010s). A note on the overall study: In an earlier analysis of under 750 of the donors, 276 Gb of sequence data and 100 million or so unique TCR beta sequences from about 179 million T cells were reported. Approximately 300 gigabases of sequencing data and around 88 million unique TCR sequences made up an early release that covered some 640 HLA-typed donors. Among the roughly 400 genotyped donors, around 81% belonged to the genetic ancestry cluster associated with self-reported Caucasian donors. The aim of the study was to test whether cataloging public T cell receptors could identify signatures of past pathogen exposure. The study used immunosequencing to profile the T cell repertoires of 666 subjects and linked those repertoires to cytomegalovirus serostatus. In addition to the first cohort of hundreds of subjects, a separate validation cohort of about 120 different subjects was used. The study combined high-throughput TCR immunosequencing, statistical association of individual TCRs with disease status, and machine learning to predict cytomegalovirus infection status. A later analysis re-examined previously published TCR beta repertoires from over 500 donors and added high-resolution HLA genotyping to investigate patterns of TCR occurrence. Rather than drawing on any new phenotypic data, the later analysis identified candidate immune exposures from TCR beta sequences and the way those sequences occurred across donors. An earlier analysis of 587 of the donors used high-throughput TCR beta sequencing to judge whether each TCR beta V gene segment behaved as functional or pseudogenic. Alongside the repertoire data, information on donor age, sex, ethnicity and CMV serostatus was compiled. Genome-wide SNP genotypes for about 65% of the roughly 670 donors were used in a later genetic analysis, which treated that subset as a discovery cohort. Every discovery cohort repertoire had been produced on one sequencing platform. HLA typing covered class I and class II loci at four-digit resolution. The number of typed donors differed by locus: 629-630 for A, B, C, DRB1 and DQB1; approximately 520 for DQA1; approximately 600 for DPA1; and approximately 450 for DPB1. A handful of DR-DQ haplotypes were handled as single units for association and clustering because linkage in the cohort was strong. Among around 400 genotyped donors of the cohort, an average of around 240,000 unique TCR beta nucleotide sequences were sequenced per donor, about a sixth of them non-productive. Broad study findings and their caveats: When HLA alleles, especially DR and DQ, strongly co-occurred, attributing TCR associations to individual alleles was difficult. A further reported finding was that TCR beta sequences accurately predicted the HLA-A and HLA-B alleles for most subjects in the first cohort. In a later analysis, TCR association rates were found to vary across HLA loci, with the most associated TCRs seen for DRB1 alleles and the fewest for HLA-C alleles. Several of the top co-occurrence clusters appeared to be linked to parvovirus B19, influenza, CMV and Epstein-Barr virus, according to a later analysis. Roughly 17 rarely observed V segments, including chromosome 9 orphons, were excluded from the earlier analysis of about 500 of the donors because counts were too low. Three of the identified cytomegalovirus-associated TCR beta chains were confirmed in vitro to be specific for cytomegalovirus antigens. The study listed 150 to 200 TCR beta chains as associated with cytomegalovirus. In a later genetic analysis, a missense DCLRE1C variant was associated with V-gene and J-gene trimming of TCR beta chains, and the association was replicated in an independent cohort. HLA typing was unavailable for some donors at each locus, so association tests used only the typed subset. Cytomegalovirus status was reported to be diagnosed by the classifier with high specificity and sensitivity in both the original and validation cohorts. In a later analysis, HLA-associated TCR beta chains showed more clonal expansion and lower generation probabilities than non-associated chains that were equally common. Sequencing depth was assumed to be roughly uniform across donors in the presence/absence analyses, though that assumption may not hold. Compared with the roughly 700-donor mean, donors in an Asian-associated ancestry cluster had fewer N-insertions in productive TCRs, according to a later genetic analysis. The authors suggested that the approach could potentially be extended to other disease states and immunological phenotypes. A cluster of highly shared sequence variants was judged likely to be a technical artifact of the sequencing pipeline. A later analysis found that most CMV-associated TCR beta chains appeared HLA-restricted, with HLA associations seemingly driven largely by CMV exposure. In a later analysis, about 17,000 TCR beta sequences were associated with specific HLA alleles at a false discovery rate of 0.05. Only TCR beta chains were sequenced in this cohort, and the absence of alpha or paired-chain data limited detectable features. Most TCR sequences were observed very rarely across donors, whereas some public TCRs were present in many individuals. Correlated functional status among segregating V segments might be attributable to linkage disequilibrium, but an unknown experimental factor could not be ruled out. The only immune exposure information available for the cohort was CMV serostatus. The 87-base-pair reads could not distinguish some IMGT-functional V segments, including TRBV6-2 and TRBV6-3, so those segments were excluded. Broadly in line with IMGT annotations, most TCR beta V segments showed up in productive rearrangements about 87% or about 30% of the time in an earlier analysis of some 590 of the donors.

Libraries came from the immunoSEQ multiplex PCR assay. For the multiplex PCR, a mixture combining 60 forward primers for TCR Vbeta segments and 13 reverse primers for TCR Jbeta segments was used. A multiplex PCR assay on genomic DNA amplified the CDR3 region of rearranged TCR beta genes. The amplified TCR beta libraries were sequenced on the Illumina HiSeq System as 87-base-pair reads. As for how the authors treated the data: In a later analysis, some 80 million unique TCR beta chains were counted across the roughly 670 repertoires, and roughly 11 million of these chains were shared by at least two donors. A nearest-neighbor algorithm error-corrected the raw reads and collapsed the reads into unique sequences, merging closely related sequences to remove PCR and sequencing errors. Alignment of CDR3 sequences to IMGT reference sequences was used to assign V, D and J gene segments. For a sequence to be retained, a match of at least six nucleotides to both a V gene segment and a J gene segment was required. Rearrangements were called productive when the CDR3 lacked stop codons and stayed in frame with V and J; all others were non-productive. CDR3 was defined by IMGT convention, running from the second conserved V-encoded cysteine to the conserved J-encoded phenylalanine. The earlier analysis of 450 to 750 of the donors excluded any sequence lacking an unambiguous match to a single V gene segment. An earlier analysis of a few hundred of the donors classified V segments as functional when productive rearrangements were above 56.7% and as segregating when the standard deviation between donors was above 5%. A statistical classification framework was built for diagnosing cytomegalovirus status from the catalog of TCR beta chain sequences. In a later analysis, V and J genes were assigned by comparing TCR nucleotide sequences against IMGT/GENE-DB human TR gene sequences. The TCRdist pipeline was used in a later analysis to assign CDR3 sequences and most-parsimonious VDJ recombination scenarios. In a later analysis, every TCR beta chain was defined by the combination of its CDR3 amino acid sequence and its V-gene family, and reads without a unique V-gene family were dropped. A later analysis removed 500 to 600 highly shared, low-generation-probability nucleotide sequences to deal with suspected cross-contamination and a sequencing artifact. For each public chain, a later analysis derived a clonal expansion index from normalized ranks of inferred template counts within each repertoire. In a later analysis, generation probabilities were computed using a VDJ recombination model fitted to out-of-frame rearrangements, and the results were checked against IGoR. Hypergeometric tests were used in a later analysis to score TCR-TCR, TCR-HLA and TCR-CMV co-occurrence, with a repertoire-size bias correction applied to the TCR pairs. To estimate false discovery rates, a later analysis permuted the HLA or CMV assignments 20 times. In a later analysis, co-occurring TCRs were grouped using DBSCAN, with TCRdist sequence similarity added in when clustering inside HLA-allele-positive subsets. For co-occurrence clustering, repertoires with fewer than 30,000 or more than 120,000 public chains were excluded, along with 4 to 6 repertoires with anomalous nucleotide sharing. This immuneACCESS table, as held by TCRdb, lists in-frame sequences with V and J called but not all clones. Of the missing ones, under half trace to an unresolved V gene in checked studies; the others have no known cause. V and J calls and clone size follow that table, whereas D and trimming were derived from the DNA. The sample table contains about 160,000 clones; only one count was recorded for approximately 85% of them. More than 2% of the sample is held by the ten biggest clonotypes.

The cohort consisted of 666 healthy bone marrow donors. At the time of sampling, every cohort member was nominally healthy, though immune exposures that went unrecorded were likely present. The donor was CMV seropositive and was included in the group of 250 to 300 seropositive cohort members. A peripheral blood sample was collected from each donor, and TCR beta sequencing was performed on peripheral blood mononuclear cells. Genomic DNA was extracted from the blood cell samples with the Qiagen DNeasy Blood Extraction Kit. As to this clone: Which antigen it targets is not known. Per-nucleotide qualities are absent, and no much larger clonotype sits a single base away.

The germline ends are 8 bases apart after V is trimmed by 7 bases and J by 2 bases. From the cysteine up to the phenylalanine, the CDR3 has a length of 11 residues. Kept here is only the CDR3 DNA, which spans 33 bases and is read in frame from base 1. CDR1 and CDR2 (DFQATT, SNEGSKA) derive from the germline V gene (reference sequence). This chain joins TRBV20-1 to TRBJ1-2; D gene: possibly TRBD1, on 5 matching bases. The material sequenced was PBMCs. This clonotype originated in a man in his late teens or twenties in good health and CMV-seropositive. The CDR3 amino acid sequence is: CSGGRNYGYTF. The sequence in DNA is TGCAGTGGGGGCCGCAACTATGGCTACACCTTC.